These 12 T cell receptor beta chains were sequenced from one sample in a study of identical twins (dated by TCRdb to 2016 to 2017). The library was made by 5' RACE. The run used an Illumina HiSeq 2000. The public reads were reprocessed in TCRdb via fastp at Q25 and MiXCR, keeping in-frame beta chains. Each CDR3 protein gets just one entry, which takes the most common genes and DNA from the rows behind it. The sample profile shows under 800,000 distinct CDR3 sequences; 20% to 25% of them were found once. Of the sample, 4% to 4.5% falls within the top ten clones. These data were also reused for a study on T cells expressing NK-cell markers.

The specimen sequenced was PBMCs. The receptors were gathered from a woman aged 18-29 years in good health.

This clonotype has a handful of counts. The chain recombines TRBV4-3 with TRBJ2-3; a possible D gene is TRBD2 (6 bases). This CDR3 region has 17 residues. Germline V gene lookup returns CDR1 LGHNA and CDR2 YSLEER. Trimming left V 1 base short and J 1 base short, with 15 bases between. The CDR3 reads CASSQVHSGHGTDTQYF. The CDR3 DNA sequence: TGCGCCAGCAGCCAAGTGCATAGCGGTCACGGCACAGATACGCAGTATTTT.

The chain combines TRBV12-3 or TRBV12-4 with TRBJ1-1, with TRBD1 matching over 7 bases. There are 13 residues in the CDR3. V was clipped by 6 bases and J by 3 bases; unmatched bases: 4. The CDR3 region has the DNA TGTGCCAGCAGGAGGGACAGCTACACTGAAGCTTTCTTT. Residues: CASRRDSYTEAFF.

This clonotype was counted at least ten times. The chain's CDR3 is CASSEGVTYEQFF. The CDR3 DNA reads as TGTGCCAGCAGTGAAGGGGTGACGTATGAGCAGTTCTTC. The chain uses TRBV2 and TRBJ2-1; D is ambiguous. The CDR3 length is 13 residues. V lost 1 base and J lost 8, with 9 bases in between. Germline V gene sequence: CDR1 SNHLY, CDR2 FYNNEI.

The chain combines TRBV20-1 with TRBJ2-3, with D perhaps given as TRBD1 or TRBD2 (7 bases each). The V end was cut by 6 bases, the J end by 11 bases, with 21 bases between. CDR3 length: 13 residues. Per germline, CDR1 DFQATT and CDR2 SNEGSKA (reference sequence). CDR3 protein: CSATGLAVPWQYF. Here the CDR3 DNA reads TGCAGTGCGACAGGGCTAGCGGTCCCCTGGCAGTATTTT.

This rearrangement joins TRBV12-5 to TRBJ2-5; 13 bases fit TRBD2. Trimming took 6 bases from V and 5 from J; bases not matched to a gene: 6. The germline CDR1 and CDR2 sequences are LGHNT and FRNRAP. The CDR3 covers 15 residues. CDR3 bases: TGTGCTAGTGGCCTCTCGGGACTAGCGGGGGAGACCCAGTACTTC. Protein sequence: CASGLSGLAGETQYF. Full variable domain (outside the CDR3, taken from reference TRBV12-5 and TRBJ2-5): DARVTQTPRHKVTEMGQEVTMRCQPILGHNTVFWYRQTMMQGLELLAYFRNRAPLDDSGMPKDRFSAEMPDATLATLKIQPSEPRDSAVYFCASGLSGLAGETQYFGPGTRLLVL.

In its sample, this clonotype was seen a few times. The chain has TRBV20-1 and TRBJ2-1; tentatively, D is TRBD2 (6 bases). The CDR3 runs 14 residues. Germline V gene sequence: CDR1 DFQATT, CDR2 SNEGSKA (reference sequence). Deletions cut 7 bases from V and 2 bases from J, with 15 bases between. The CDR3 loop reads CSVRSGFPYNEQFF. The CDR3 bases are TGCAGTGTTAGGAGCGGGTTTCCCTACAATGAGCAGTTCTTC.

J is TRBJ2-6 and V is TRBV19; 9 bases agree with TRBD1. The CDR3 length is 15 residues. J gave up 3 bases and V 4 bases, and 1 base lay outside the gene matches. Germline CDR1 and CDR2: LNHDA and SQIVND (reference sequence). The chain's CDR3 is CASSRDRDGANVLTF. Written as DNA, the CDR3 is TGTGCCAGTAGTAGGGACAGGGATGGGGCCAACGTCCTGACTTTC. Complete variable domain (other parts from reference TRBV19 and TRBJ2-6): DGGITQSPKYLFRKEGQNVTLSCEQNLNHDAMYWYRQDPGQGLRLIYYSQIVNDFQKGDIAEGYSVSREKKESFPLTVTSAQKNPTAFYLCASSRDRDGANVLTFGAGSRLTVL.

This sequence joins TRBV10-3 and TRBJ2-7, with 7 positions matching TRBD1. The CDR3 sequence is 14 residues long. The germline CDR1 and CDR2 sequences are ENHRY and SYGVKD. The J segment lost 7 bases and the V segment lost 7 bases, leaving 13 bases of the junction unmatched. CDR3 amino acids: CAITTTGSGGEQYF. In nucleotides, the CDR3 is TGTGCCATCACCACGACCGGGTCAGGGGGAGAGCAGTACTTC.

The chain links TRBV5-1 to TRBJ2-7, with 10 positions matching TRBD2. Germline V CDR1 and CDR2: SGHRS, YFSETQ. With 4 bases clipped from V and 5 bases from J, the junction kept 6 bases outside the gene matches. The CDR3 has 14 residues. CDR3 residues: CASSDLAGVDEQYF. For the CDR3, the DNA is TGCGCCAGCAGCGATCTAGCGGGAGTAGACGAGCAGTACTTC.

The chain links TRBV6-2 or TRBV6-3 to TRBJ2-1; D may correspond to TRBD1 or TRBD2 (5 bases each). V was cut by 7 bases and J by 0 bases, with 13 bases left in between. The CDR3 totals 15 residues. Germline lookup yields CDR1 MNHEY and CDR2 SVGEGT. The CDR3 DNA reads as TGTGCCAGCAAAAGAGGGGCGGGCTCCTACAATGAGCAGTTCTTC. This gives the protein CASKRGAGSYNEQFF.

The J gene is TRBJ2-1, the V gene TRBV3-1; the match to TRBD2 covers 9 bases. Germline V gene sequence: CDR1 LGHDT, CDR2 YNNKEL (reference sequence). This CDR3 region has 16 residues. Unmatched junction bases numbered 6, after V lost 1 base and J lost 5 bases. The DNA of the CDR3 is TGTGCCAGCAGCCAAGGAGGCGGGGGGGCCAACAATGAGCAGTTCTTC. It translates to CASSQGGGGANNEQFF.

This clonotype was detected only once. This chain joins TRBV20-1 and TRBJ2-7; possible D gene TRBD1, 5 bases. The CDR3 runs to 13 residues. Germline V gene lookup returns CDR1 DFQATT and CDR2 SNEGSKA (reference sequence). Between the trimmed V and J ends, which lost 0 bases and 5 bases, there was a span of 11 bases. CDR3 DNA sequence: TGCAGTGCTAGAGATGCAGGGCTGAACGAGCAGTACTTC. It translates to CSARDAGLNEQYF.